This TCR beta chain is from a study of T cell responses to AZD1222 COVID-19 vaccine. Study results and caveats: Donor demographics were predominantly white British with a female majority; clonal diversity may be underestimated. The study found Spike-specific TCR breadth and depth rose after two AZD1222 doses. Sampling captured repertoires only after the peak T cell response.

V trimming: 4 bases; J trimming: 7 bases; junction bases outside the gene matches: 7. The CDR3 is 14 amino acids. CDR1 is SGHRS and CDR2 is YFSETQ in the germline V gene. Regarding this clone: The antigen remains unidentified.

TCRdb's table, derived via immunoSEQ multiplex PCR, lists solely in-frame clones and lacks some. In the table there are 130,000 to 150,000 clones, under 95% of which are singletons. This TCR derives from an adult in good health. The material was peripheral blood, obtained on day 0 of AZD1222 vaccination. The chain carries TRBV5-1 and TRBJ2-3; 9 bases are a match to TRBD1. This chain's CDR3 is CASSTGQGTNTQYF. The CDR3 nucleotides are TGCGCCAGCAGCACCGGACAGGGGACAAATACGCAGTATTTT.